This TCR beta chain was identified in a study of T-cell reconstitution after alpha-beta-depleted transplantation in children. A library of TCRbeta sequences, prepared with unique molecular identifiers, was generated. TCRdb reanalysed the PCR reads using MiXCR and keeps one entry per CDR3 protein. The repertoire holds about 980,000 distinct CDR3 sequences, with about 26% as singletons. The V end was cut by 2 bases, the J end by 9 bases, with 11 bases between. This CDR3 is 12 amino acids long. The sample was PBMCs, mostly from graft donor cells, taken 360 days after TCRalphabeta/CD19-depleted stem cell transplant. The TCR sequence derives from a boy younger than two who had a stem cell transplant for SCID, so the T cells may come from the graft donor. The chain is built from TRBV12-3 or TRBV12-4 and TRBJ2-7, with a weak D call TRBD1 (5 bases). The CDR3 region has the DNA TGTGCCAGCAGTTTATTGGGGCAGGGGCAGTACTTC. Its protein product is CASSLLGQGQYF.